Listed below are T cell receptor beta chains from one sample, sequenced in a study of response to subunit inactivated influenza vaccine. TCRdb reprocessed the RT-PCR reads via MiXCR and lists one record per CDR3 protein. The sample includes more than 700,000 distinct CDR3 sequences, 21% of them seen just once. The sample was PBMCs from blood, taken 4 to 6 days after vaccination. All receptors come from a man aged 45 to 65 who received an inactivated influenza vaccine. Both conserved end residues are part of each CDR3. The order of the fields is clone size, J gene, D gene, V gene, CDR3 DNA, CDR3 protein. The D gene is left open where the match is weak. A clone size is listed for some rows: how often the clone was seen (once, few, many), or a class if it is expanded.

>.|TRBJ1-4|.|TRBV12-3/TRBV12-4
TGTGCCAGCAGCCCGCGATCGGGGGCGGTTGAAAAACTGTTTTTT
CASSPRSGAVEKLFF
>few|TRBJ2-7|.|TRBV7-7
TGTGCCAGCAGCTTAGGTCCGCTCAACGAGCAGTACTTC
CASSLGPLNEQYF
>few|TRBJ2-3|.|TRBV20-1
TGCAGTGCTACCACCCGGGCTACTAGCACAGATACGCAGTATTTT
CSATTRATSTDTQYF
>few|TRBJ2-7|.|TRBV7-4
TGTGCCAGCAGCCCCTACAACGAGCAGTACTTC
CASSPYNEQYF
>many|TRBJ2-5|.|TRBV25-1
TGTGCCAGCAGCAGAAGCAGGGTCCAAGAGACCCAGTACTTC
CASSRSRVQETQYF
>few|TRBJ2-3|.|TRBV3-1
TGTGCCAGCAGCCAACAGACCACAGATACGCAGTATTTT
CASSQQTTDTQYF
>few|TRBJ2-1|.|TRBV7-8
TGTGCCAGCAGCTTAGGCGTTTTTGGAGATGAGCAGTTCTTC
CASSLGVFGDEQFF
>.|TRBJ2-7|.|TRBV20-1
TGCAGTGCTAGAGATCGAGACAAAGCCTACGAGCAGTACTTC
CSARDRDKAYEQYF
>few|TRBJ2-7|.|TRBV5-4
TGTGCCAGCAGCCCCATAGGCGGGACACCCTACGAGCAGTACTTC
CASSPIGGTPYEQYF
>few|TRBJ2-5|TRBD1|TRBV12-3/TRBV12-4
TGTGCCAGCAGTGCACCAGGGGGCAAAGAGGGGGAGACCCAGTACTTC
CASSAPGGKEGETQYF
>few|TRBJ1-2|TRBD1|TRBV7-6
TGTGCCAGCAGCCCGAGGGACAGTCTTTATGGCTACACCTTC
CASSPRDSLYGYTF
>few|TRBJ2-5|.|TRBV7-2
TGTGCCAGCAGTCGCGCTAGGTTGGCTCAGTACTTC
CASSRARLAQYF
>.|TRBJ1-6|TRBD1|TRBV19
TGTGCCAGTAGTCTTTTGAGGACAGGGGGCTATAATTCACCCCTCCACTTT
CASSLLRTGGYNSPLHF
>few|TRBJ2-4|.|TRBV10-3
TGTGCCATCAGTGATAGCGGCGGGTTAGCCAAAAACATTCAGTACTTC
CAISDSGGLAKNIQYF
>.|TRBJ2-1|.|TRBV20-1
TGCAGTGCTAGAGATTCGTGGGGGTCCTACAATGAGCAGTTCTTC
CSARDSWGSYNEQFF
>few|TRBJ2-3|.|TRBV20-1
TGCAGTGCTAGAATGGAGGGCCTCCTCCCAGATACGCAGTATTTT
CSARMEGLLPDTQYF
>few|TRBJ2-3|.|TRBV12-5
TGTGCTAGCCTCGACCCAATCACAGATACGCAGTATTTT
CASLDPITDTQYF
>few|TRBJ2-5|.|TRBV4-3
TGCGCCAGCAGCCAAGTCCCCGAAGAGACCCAGTACTTC
CASSQVPEETQYF
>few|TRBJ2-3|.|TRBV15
TGTGCCACCAGCAGAGACGGAGGTGTCAAGACAGATACGCAGTATTTT
CATSRDGGVKTDTQYF
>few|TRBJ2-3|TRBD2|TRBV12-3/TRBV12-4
TGTGCCAGCAGTCTTCTAGCGGGACCAACAGATACGCAGTATTTT
CASSLLAGPTDTQYF
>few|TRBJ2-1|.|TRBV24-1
TGTGCCACCAGTACGGGTCCCTACAATGAGCAGTTCTTC
CATSTGPYNEQFF
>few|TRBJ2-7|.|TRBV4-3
TGCGCCAGCAGCCAAGTGAACGGACCGTCAGTGAACGAGCAGTACTTC
CASSQVNGPSVNEQYF
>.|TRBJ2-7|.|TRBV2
TGTGCCAGCAGGACCACTAGGGGGGTTTACTACGAGCAGTACTTC
CASRTTRGVYYEQYF
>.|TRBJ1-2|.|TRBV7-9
TGTGCCAGCAGCGCCCTAGGAGTTTACTATGGCTACACCTTC
CASSALGVYYGYTF
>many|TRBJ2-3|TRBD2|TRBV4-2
TGTGCCAGCAGCTTTAGCGGGGGGGAGCGCACAGATACGCAGTATTTT
CASSFSGGERTDTQYF
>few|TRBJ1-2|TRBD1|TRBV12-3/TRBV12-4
TGTGCCAGCAGTTTGCCGGGGACAGGGGGTAACTATGGCTACACCTTC
CASSLPGTGGNYGYTF
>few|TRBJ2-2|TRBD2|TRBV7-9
TGTGCCAGCAGCCCGAATAGCGGGAGGGCCAACACCGGGGAGCTGTTTTTT
CASSPNSGRANTGELFF
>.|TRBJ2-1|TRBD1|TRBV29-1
TGCAGCGAACAGGGGATCGGTCGGCATGAGCAGTTCTTC
CSEQGIGRHEQFF
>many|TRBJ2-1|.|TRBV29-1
TGCAGCGTTGGCCTTGCTAGGTGGAATGAGCAGTTCTTC
CSVGLARWNEQFF
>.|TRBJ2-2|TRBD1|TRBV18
TGTGCCAGCTCGGCACAGGGGAGAATGACCGGGGAGCTGTTTTTT
CASSAQGRMTGELFF
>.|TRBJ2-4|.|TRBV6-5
TGTGCCAGCAGGGGAGCCAAAAACATTCAGTACTTC
CASRGAKNIQYF
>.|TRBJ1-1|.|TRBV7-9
TGTGCCAGCGGACGACAGCGGAACACTGAAGCTTTCTTT
CASGRQRNTEAFF
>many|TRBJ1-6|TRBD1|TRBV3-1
TGTGCCAGCAGCCACTGGACAGGGGGCGATTCACCCCTCCACTTT
CASSHWTGGDSPLHF
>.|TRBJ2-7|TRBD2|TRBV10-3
TGTGCCATCAGTGATCGCGGGAGCGGAAACGAGCAGTACTTC
CAISDRGSGNEQYF
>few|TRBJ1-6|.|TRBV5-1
TGCGCCAGCAGGAAGGACGTTACGAATTCACCCCTCCACTTT
CASRKDVTNSPLHF
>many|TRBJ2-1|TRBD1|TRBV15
TGTGCCACCAGCACGACAGGGGCGCCCTACAATGAGCAGTTCTTC
CATSTTGAPYNEQFF
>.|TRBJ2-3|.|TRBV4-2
TGTGCCAGCAGCCAGCCCGGGACCAGCGTTAGCACAGATACGCAGTATTTT
CASSQPGTSVSTDTQYF
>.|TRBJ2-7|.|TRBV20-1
TGCAGTGCTAGAAAAGCCTCTTCCTACGAGCAGTACTTC
CSARKASSYEQYF
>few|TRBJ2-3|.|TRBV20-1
TGCAGTGCTAGCGGGAGACGATTGACTAGCACAGATACGCAGTATTTT
CSASGRRLTSTDTQYF
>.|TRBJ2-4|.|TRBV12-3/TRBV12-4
TGTGCCAGCAGTTTAGATGGACACCGAGCCAAAAACATTCAGTACTTC
CASSLDGHRAKNIQYF
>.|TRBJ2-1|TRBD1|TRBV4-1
TGCGCCAGCAGCCAAGATCTTGGGCAGGGGGCGCGCAATGAGCAGTTCTTC
CASSQDLGQGARNEQFF
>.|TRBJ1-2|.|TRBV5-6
TGTGCCAGCAGCTTGAGGTCGCGGGGAGGCTACACCTTC
CASSLRSRGGYTF
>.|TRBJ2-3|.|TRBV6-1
TGTGCCAGCAGCATCAGACTCCGCACTAGCACAGATACGCAGTATTTT
CASSIRLRTSTDTQYF
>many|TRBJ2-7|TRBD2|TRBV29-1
TGCAGCGTTGGGCTAGCGGGAGGGGGCGAGCAGTACTTC
CSVGLAGGGEQYF
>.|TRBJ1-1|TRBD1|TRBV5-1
TGCGCCAGCAGCGCCCGACAGGGTACCGGCACTGAAGCTTTCTTT
CASSARQGTGTEAFF
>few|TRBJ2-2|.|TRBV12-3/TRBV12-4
TGTGCCAGCAGTTTAGGTCTCCCCGGGGAGCTGTTTTTT
CASSLGLPGELFF
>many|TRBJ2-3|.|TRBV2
TGTGCCAGCGGGCCAGGGACTCCACCGCAGTATTTT
CASGPGTPPQYF
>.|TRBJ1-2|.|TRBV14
TGTGCCAGCAGCCAGGTTAACGGTTATAGCTATGGCTACACCTTC
CASSQVNGYSYGYTF
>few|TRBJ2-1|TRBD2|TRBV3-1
TGTGCCAGCAGCCCTAGCGGGAGGGCCGGGCAGTTCTTC
CASSPSGRAGQFF
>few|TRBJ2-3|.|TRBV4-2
TGTGCCAGCAGCCAAGATCCTACAACTGATACGCAGTATTTT
CASSQDPTTDTQYF
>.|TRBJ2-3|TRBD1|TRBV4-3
TGCGCCATGGACAGGGGGCCAGATACGCAGTATTTT
CAMDRGPDTQYF
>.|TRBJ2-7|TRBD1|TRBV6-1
TGTGCCAGCATGAAAGGTGCGGGACAGGGGCCCTACGAGCAGTACTTC
CASMKGAGQGPYEQYF
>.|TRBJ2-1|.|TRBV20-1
TGCAGTGCTAGATCAGGGAGTGAGCAGTTCTTC
CSARSGSEQFF
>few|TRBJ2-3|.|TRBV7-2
TGTGCCAGCAGCTTAGGTGTATCCGCAGATACGCAGTATTTT
CASSLGVSADTQYF
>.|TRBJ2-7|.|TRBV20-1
TGCAGTGTACGTCAGTACTACGAGCAGTACTTC
CSVRQYYEQYF
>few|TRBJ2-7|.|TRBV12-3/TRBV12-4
TGTGCCAGCAGTTTTTTTCAGGTCGAGCAGTACTTC
CASSFFQVEQYF
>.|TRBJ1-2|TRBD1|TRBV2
TGTGCCAGCAGTACCGACAGGGGTAACTATGGCTACACCTTC
CASSTDRGNYGYTF